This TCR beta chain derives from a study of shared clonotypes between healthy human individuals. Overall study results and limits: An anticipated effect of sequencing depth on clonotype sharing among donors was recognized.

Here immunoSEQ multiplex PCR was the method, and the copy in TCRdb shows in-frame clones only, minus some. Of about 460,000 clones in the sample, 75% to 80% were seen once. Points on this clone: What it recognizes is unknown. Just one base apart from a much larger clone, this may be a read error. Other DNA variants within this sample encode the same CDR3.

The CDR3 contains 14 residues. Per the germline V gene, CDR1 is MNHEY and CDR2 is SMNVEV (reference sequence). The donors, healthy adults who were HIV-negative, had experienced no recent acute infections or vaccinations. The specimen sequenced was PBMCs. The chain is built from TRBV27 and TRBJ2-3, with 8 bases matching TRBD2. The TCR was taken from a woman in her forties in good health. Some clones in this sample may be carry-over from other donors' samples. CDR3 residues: CASSFKRETDTQYF. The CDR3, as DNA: TGTGCCAGCAGTTTCAAGCGGGAGACAGATACACAGTATTTT.